A single sample gave rise to the 14 T cell receptor beta chains below, sequenced in a study of PD-L1 blockade in urothelial cancer. The time point denotes: peripheral blood 6 weeks after treatment start. Only in-frame clones appear in the TCRdb table, and some are missing; sequencing was by immunoSEQ multiplex PCR. The sample has some 40,000 clones; roughly 89% are singletons. The sequenced sample was PBMCs, obtained around atezolizumab (anti-PD-L1) treatment. Every receptor here comes from a man aged 65-85 years with urothelial cancer.

CDR3 loop: CASSQTQQRVTEAFF. The CDR3 nucleotides read TGTGCCAGCAGCCAGACGCAACAACGGGTGACTGAAGCTTTCTTT. V and J are TRBV5-6 and TRBJ1-1; D call uncertain. The CDR3 is 15 amino acids. Trimming removed 4 bases at V and 5 bases at J, with 18 bases between. Germline CDR1 reads SGHDT; CDR2 reads YYEEEE.

This clone has a single count. This chain uses TRBV19 with TRBJ1-5, with 9 bases matching TRBD1. Germline assignment: CDR1 LNHDA and CDR2 SQIVND (reference sequence). Unmatched junction bases numbered 4, after V lost 6 bases and J lost 4 bases. This CDR3 contains 14 residues. CDR3 protein: CASSWGQGNQPQHF. CDR3 coding DNA: TGTGCCAGTAGCTGGGGACAGGGAAATCAGCCCCAGCATTTT.

The V gene is TRBV28, the J gene TRBJ2-1, with 8 bases lining up with TRBD2. V dropped 8 bases and J dropped 7; count of bases not matched to a gene: 13. Germline V gene lookup returns CDR1 MDHEN and CDR2 SYDVKM. The CDR3 length is 15 residues. In DNA, the CDR3 is TGTGCCAGCGACGGAGCGGGAGAAAAGGAGAATGAGCAGTTCTTC. Residues: CASDGAGEKENEQFF.

This rearrangement joins TRBV10-1 to TRBJ2-1; 7 bases match TRBD2. With V trimmed by 2 bases and J by 0 bases, 4 bases remained unmatched. The CDR3 loop spans 16 amino acids. Germline CDR1 reads WNHNN; CDR2 reads SYGVQD (reference sequence). The CDR3 DNA reads as TGCGCCAGCAGTGAGACCGGGACTATCTCCTACAATGAGCAGTTCTTC. This sequence encodes CASSETGTISYNEQFF.

This clone was observed once. The CDR3 nucleotides read TGTGCCAGCAGCCCGACTAGCTCGGGTGAGCAGTACTTC. Its translation: CASSPTSSGEQYF. The chain is built from TRBV7-3 and TRBJ2-7, with 7 bases aligning to TRBD2. This CDR3 has 13 amino acids. After removal of 5 bases from V and 7 bases from J, the junction contained 8 bases not matched to a gene. Germline V gives CDR1 SGHTA, CDR2 FQGTGA. Together with reference TRBV7-3 and TRBJ2-7, the CDR3 gives the full variable domain: GAGVSQTPSNKVTEKGKYVELRCDPISGHTALYWYRQSLGQGPEFLIYFQGTGAADDSGLPNDRFFAVRPEGSVSTLKIQRTERGDSAVYLCASSPTSSGEQYFGPGTRLTVT.

The V gene is TRBV10-1, the J gene TRBJ2-7; D is undetermined. V lost 0 bases and J 7 bases, leaving 10 bases between the germline ends. CDR3 size: 13 residues. Per the germline V gene, CDR1 is WNHNN and CDR2 is SYGVQD (reference sequence). This CDR3 is CASSESESWEQYF. The DNA of the CDR3 is TGCGCCAGCAGTGAGTCAGAGTCCTGGGAGCAGTACTTC.

This clone was found once. This sequence joins TRBV19 and TRBJ2-2, with D possibly TRBD2 on 6 matching bases. This CDR3 is 13 amino acids long. Germline V gene data show CDR1 as LNHDA and CDR2 as SQIVND (reference sequence). V lost 7 bases, J lost 5 bases, and 11 bases lay in between. The CDR3 sequence is CASTWGGTGELFF. The CDR3 bases are TGTGCCAGTACTTGGGGAGGTACCGGGGAGCTGTTTTTT.

This chain joins TRBV19 and TRBJ1-4; 7 nucleotides align to TRBD1. The CDR3 runs to 16 residues. V shed 6 bases, J shed 4 bases, and the junction held 11 bases outside the gene matches. Germline CDR1 reads LNHDA; CDR2 reads SQIVND (reference sequence). The CDR3 reads CASSLLGTEFNEKLFF. DNA for the CDR3: TGTGCCAGTAGCCTCCTAGGGACAGAGTTTAATGAAAAACTGTTTTTT.

The chain recombines TRBV7-9 with TRBJ1-1; D gene ambiguous. The length of the CDR3 is 15 residues. Germline V gene lookup returns CDR1 SEHNR and CDR2 FQNEAQ (reference sequence). Trimming cost V 1 base and J 0 bases, with 9 bases left between them. This chain's CDR3 is CASSLVGLLNTEAFF. As DNA, the CDR3 is TGTGCCAGCAGCTTAGTTGGCCTGCTGAACACTGAAGCTTTCTTT.

This clone occurred once. This chain uses TRBV2 with TRBJ1-3, with D possibly matching TRBD1 (6 bases). The CDR3 consists of 13 residues. Germline V gene data show CDR1 as SNHLY and CDR2 as FYNNEI. V lost 6 bases and J lost 1, with 7 bases in between. The chain's CDR3 is CASRRGSGNTIYF. In DNA, the CDR3 is TGTGCCAGCAGAAGGGGGTCTGGAAACACCATATATTTT.

The V gene is TRBV7-2, the J gene TRBJ1-2; D is possibly TRBD1 (5 bases). The germline V gene encodes CDR1 SGHTA and CDR2 FQGNSA. The CDR3 sequence is 13 residues long. V was trimmed by 0 bases and J by 7 bases, leaving 9 bases between them. Here the CDR3 reads CASSLAGVGGYTF. CDR3 nucleotides: TGTGCCAGCAGCTTAGCAGGGGTTGGTGGCTACACCTTC.

The sample holds one count of this clone. The V and J genes are TRBV7-3 and TRBJ2-3; TRBD2 aligns across 9 bases. This CDR3 region has 16 residues. Germline CDR1 reads SGHTA; CDR2 reads FQGTGA. The trim removed 5 bases at V and 1 base at J, leaving 7 bases unmatched. CDR3 bases: TGTGCCAGCAGCCAACCGGGACTAGCCGGCACAGATACGCAGTATTTT. Its translation is CASSQPGLAGTDTQYF.

The chain couples TRBV6-1 to TRBJ2-3, with a weak D call TRBD2 (6 bases). CDR3 length: 15 residues. Trimming took 2 bases from V and 7 from J, leaving 16 bases between them. CDR1 is MNHNS and CDR2 is SASEGT in the germline V gene. In nucleotides, the CDR3 is TGTGCCAGCAGTGAATCGATTGGGGGACTGAATACGCAGTATTTT. This codes for CASSESIGGLNTQYF.

J is TRBJ2-1 and V is TRBV15; D remains ambiguous. Germline CDR1 is LNHNV and CDR2 is YYDKDF (reference sequence). This CDR3 is built from 12 residues. Trimming removed 0 bases from V and 7 bases from J, with 4 bases in between. CDR3 amino acids: CATSRDRNEQFF. The CDR3 DNA follows: TGTGCCACCAGCAGAGACCGGAATGAGCAGTTCTTC.